Shown below are 30 T cell receptor beta chains from a single sample sequenced in a study of breast tumors, draining lymph nodes, adjacent tissues. MiXCR, applied by TCRdb to the multiplex PCR reads, yields one record per CDR3 protein. In the table there are tens of thousands of distinct CDR3 sequences, roughly 39% of which are singletons. Sequencing was carried out using breast tumor tissue. These receptors were collected from a female donor with breast cancer. Some clones in this sample may be carry-over from other donors' samples.

In regard to this clonotype: With a much larger clone just one base away, this may be a read error. The chain combines TRBV12-5 with TRBJ1-4; tentative D call: TRBD1 (5 bases). Trimming removed 3 bases from V and 7 bases from J, with 18 bases in between. CDR1 is LGHNT and CDR2 is FRNRAP in the germline V gene. The CDR3 length is 16 residues. CDR3 amino acids: CASGFVRGGSGEKLFF. DNA of the CDR3: TGTGCTAGTGGTTTCGTACGGGGCGGATCGGGTGAAAAACTGTTTTTT.

This chain uses TRBV19 with TRBJ1-5, with D possibly TRBD1 on 5 matching bases. Per germline, CDR1 LNHDA and CDR2 SQIVND (reference sequence). V was pared by 4 bases and J by 5 bases, with 15 bases between. The CDR3 has 15 amino acids. The CDR3 loop reads CASSTRDGQYQPQHF. Written as DNA, the CDR3 is TGTGCCAGTAGTACCCGGGACGGGCAATATCAGCCCCAGCATTTT.

The gene calls are TRBV20-1 and TRBJ2-7; 7 bases fit TRBD2. V dropped 2 bases and J dropped 2; count of bases not matched to a gene: 3. CDR1 and CDR2 (germline): DFQATT, SNEGSKA (reference sequence). The CDR3 runs 13 residues. The DNA for the CDR3 is TGCAGTGCTAGACCGGCGGGGGCCTACGAGCAGTACTTC. This gives the protein CSARPAGAYEQYF.

About this clonotype: The junction differs from germline at one of its ends, possibly a read error. This chain links TRBV6-2 or TRBV6-3 with TRBJ2-7, with 12 bases fitting TRBD2. The CDR3 is 15 residues long. Germline lookup yields CDR1 MNHEY and CDR2 SVGEGT. The chain's CDR3 is CASIRRLAGDYEQYF. DNA of the CDR3: TGCGCCAGCATCAGGAGACTAGCGGGAGATTATGAGCAGTACTTC.

The chain links TRBV7-2 to TRBJ1-2; 10 bases map to TRBD1. Germline lookup yields CDR1 SGHTA and CDR2 FQGNSA. The CDR3 is made up of 15 amino acids. V trimming: 5 bases; J trimming: 4 bases; junction bases outside the gene matches: 7. As DNA, the CDR3 is TGTGCCAGCAGCCCCGGGACAGGGGACCTCTATGGCTACACCTTC. Its translation is CASSPGTGDLYGYTF.

Many counts were recorded for this clonotype. The chain has TRBV5-8 and TRBJ2-1, with D hard to call. The CDR3 extends over 15 amino acids. Per germline, CDR1 SGHTS and CDR2 YDEGEE. V lost 0 bases and J 4 bases, leaving 11 bases between the germline ends. Written as DNA, the CDR3 is TGTGCCAGCAGCTTGGCGACTGAGTTTTACAATGAGCAGTTCTTC. Amino acids: CASSLATEFYNEQFF.

On this clonotype: No conserved phenylalanine or tryptophan is present at the end of the CDR3, so a read error is the likely explanation. The chain couples TRBV20-1 to TRBJ2-6; TRBD2 is a possible D gene (6 bases). Germline values: CDR1 DFQATT, CDR2 SNEGSKA (reference sequence). CDR3 size: 16 residues. The CDR3: CSARGGRNSAANVLTL. The CDR3 DNA reads TGCAGTGCTAGGGGGGGACGTAACTCTGCGGCCAACGTCCTGACTCTC.

As regards this clonotype: The junction differs from germline at one of its ends, possibly a read error. The gene calls are TRBV5-1 and TRBJ2-2; D unclear. The CDR3 has 14 amino acids. The germline V gene encodes CDR1 SGHRS and CDR2 YFSETQ. The CDR3 sequence: CASSWAADTGELFF. The CDR3 DNA reads TGTGCCAGCAGCTGGGCGGCGGACACCGGGGAGCTGTTTTTT.

This chain connects TRBV14 to TRBJ1-2; 9 bases are a match to TRBD1. Germline V gives CDR1 SGHDN, CDR2 FVKESK. J gave up 3 bases and V 3 bases, and 5 bases lay outside the gene matches. This CDR3 region has 15 residues. This chain's CDR3 is CASSHVGQGYYGYTF. CDR3 in DNA: TGTGCCAGCAGCCACGTGGGACAGGGCTACTATGGCTACACCTTC.

The table lists this clonotype with many counts. The chain is built from TRBV9 and TRBJ1-2; no definite D call. Trimming left V 6 bases short and J 3 bases short, with 15 bases between. CDR1 and CDR2 (germline): SGDLS, YYNGEE. The CDR3 consists of 14 residues. The CDR3 sequence is CASTRSEGDYGYTF. CDR3 coding DNA: TGTGCCAGCACGCGGTCGGAGGGCGACTATGGCTACACCTTC.

In its sample, this clonotype was seen many times. The CDR3 sequence: CSYKQGARETQYF. CDR3 in DNA: TGCAGCTACAAACAGGGGGCGAGGGAGACCCAGTACTTC. The rearrangement joins TRBV20-1 to TRBJ2-5; 9 positions match TRBD1. The CDR3 runs to 13 residues. From germline, CDR1 is DFQATT and CDR2 SNEGSKA (reference sequence).

This clonotype was seen repeatedly, ten times or more. This chain's CDR3 is CASSVGTGNTGELFF. CDR3 DNA: TGTGCCAGCAGCGTAGGGACAGGAAACACCGGGGAGCTGTTTTTT. The chain uses TRBV9 and TRBJ2-2, with 7 bases that match TRBD1. The ends lost 0 bases at V and 2 bases at J; junction bases unmatched: 1. The germline V gene encodes CDR1 SGDLS and CDR2 YYNGEE. The CDR3 sequence is 15 residues long.

This clonotype was counted ten times or more. V usage is TRBV4-1 and J usage is TRBJ1-4, with D unresolved. CDR3 length equals 14 residues. V gave up 4 bases and J gave up 6 bases, with 12 bases separating them. The germline CDR1 and CDR2 sequences are MGHRA and YSYEKL. CDR3 bases: TGCGCCAGCAGCCCAATCAGGTCGGATGAAAAACTGTTTTTT. Translation gives CASSPIRSDEKLFF.

This clonotype was recorded at least ten times. The genes are TRBV29-1 and TRBJ2-5, with TRBD2 matching 8 bases. CDR1 SQVTM and CDR2 ANQGSEA come from the germline V gene. The CDR3 has 13 residues. V lost 4 bases and J lost 5; bases outside the gene matches: 6. The CDR3 reads CSVVQPGGETQYF. The CDR3 DNA reads TGCAGCGTTGTCCAGCCGGGGGGGGAGACCCAGTACTTC. Full variable domain (missing parts from reference TRBV29-1 and TRBJ2-5): SAVISQKPSRDICQRGTSLTIQCQVDSQVTMMFWYRQQPGQSLTLIATANQGSEATYESGFVIDKFPISRPNLTFSTLTVSNMSPEDSSIYLCSVVQPGGETQYFGPGTRLLVL.

This clonotype was counted many times. A much larger clone sits a single nucleotide away, making a read error possible. The chain has TRBV6-6 and TRBJ1-2; no clear D gene. There are 12 residues in the CDR3. Trimming left V 5 bases short and J 5 bases short, with 9 bases between. CDR1 is MNHNY and CDR2 is SVGAGI in the germline V gene (reference sequence). This CDR3 reads CASSHRGYGYTF. The CDR3 DNA reads as TGTGCCAGCAGTCACCGTGGGTATGGCTACACCTTC.

To note about this clonotype: With a much larger clone just one base away, this may be a read error. The rearrangement links TRBV7-9 to TRBJ1-2; a weak D match, TRBD1 (6 bases). CDR3 length equals 11 residues. Germline assignment: CDR1 SEHNR and CDR2 FQNEAQ (reference sequence). V lost 3 bases and J 13 bases, leaving 12 bases between the germline ends. CDR3 residues: CASSFGGVFTF. The CDR3 DNA follows: TGTGCCAGCAGCTTCGGGGGCGTATTCACCTTC.

This clonotype was recorded many times. The gene calls are TRBV2 and TRBJ2-3; TRBD2 matches at 14 bases. The germline V gene has CDR1 SNHLY and CDR2 FYNNEI. The CDR3 contains 15 residues. V lost 6 bases and J lost 7; bases outside the gene matches: 6. The CDR3 spells CASRTTSGRANTQYF. The CDR3 coding sequence is TGTGCCAGCAGAACGACTAGCGGGAGGGCTAATACGCAGTATTTT. The entire variable domain, with the rest obtained from reference TRBV2 and TRBJ2-3, is as follows: EPEVTQTPSHQVTQMGQEVILRCVPISNHLYFYWYRQILGQKVEFLVSFYNNEISEKSEIFDDQFSVERPDGSNFTLKIRSTKLEDSAMYFCASRTTSGRANTQYFGPGTRLTVL.

The chain recombines TRBV6-2 or TRBV6-3 with TRBJ2-7, with D perhaps matching TRBD2 (6 bases). The CDR3 spans 16 residues. V dropped 5 bases and J dropped 3 bases, with 20 bases sitting between them. The germline V gene has CDR1 MNHEY and CDR2 SVGEGT. The CDR3, as DNA: TGTGCCAGCAGTCACCCCCCCGGGACTTTAGACTACGAGCAGTACTTC. Translating gives CASSHPPGTLDYEQYF.

This clonotype was picked up many times. The chain is built from TRBV6-6 and TRBJ1-5; possibly TRBD1 for D (5 bases). The germline V and J ends were trimmed by 5 bases and 0 bases, with 14 bases remaining between them. This CDR3 comprises 16 residues. Germline V gene sequence: CDR1 MNHNY, CDR2 SVGAGI (reference sequence). The CDR3 region is CASSKRDSYSNQPQHF. For the CDR3, the DNA is TGTGCCAGCAGTAAAAGGGACTCATATAGCAATCAGCCCCAGCATTTT.

As to this clonotype: No DNA is shown, since the ends of the CDR3 on it are uncertain; the CDR3 is the one TCRdb lists. The chain recombines TRBV10-3 with TRBJ2-3; the table's D call, TRBD1, has no DNA check behind it. The germline CDR1 and CDR2 sequences are ENHRY and SYGVKD. From its first to its last residue, the CDR3 has 21 amino acids. The CDR3 is CAHPEDSSFYICSARADTQYF.

In its sample, this clonotype was seen a few times. In DNA, the CDR3 is TGTGCCAGCTCACCAGATCCCCGACTAGCGGGAGTCCCAGATACGCAGTATTTT. It translates to CASSPDPRLAGVPDTQYF. The V gene is TRBV18, the J gene TRBJ2-3; 12 bases fit TRBD2. Germline assignment: CDR1 KGHSH and CDR2 LQKENI. Trimming removed 2 bases from V and 4 bases from J; junction bases left unmatched: 10. The CDR3 covers 18 residues.

This clonotype occurred many times. It may be a read error: a sequence one base away is much more abundant. J is TRBJ2-7 and V is TRBV6-6; 10 nucleotides agree with TRBD1. Trimming removed 6 bases from V and 8 bases from J; junction bases left unmatched: 16. CDR1 and CDR2 from the germline V gene are MNHNY and SVGAGI (reference sequence). There are 16 residues in the CDR3. CDR3 sequence (DNA): TGTGCCAGCAGCCGCGACGAGACAGGGGGCGGGGACAAGCAGTACTTC. This gives the protein CASSRDETGGGDKQYF.

Here the CDR3 reads CASSLRGRPQHF. In DNA, the CDR3 is TGTGCCAGCAGCTTGAGGGGTCGGCCCCAGCATTTT. The chain is built from TRBV7-9 and TRBJ1-5; the D gene is possibly TRBD1 (5 bases). From germline, CDR1 is SEHNR and CDR2 FQNEAQ (reference sequence). Trimming stripped 3 bases from V and 9 bases from J, with 9 bases between. This CDR3 has 12 residues.

This clonotype was detected once. V gene TRBV19 combines with J gene TRBJ1-5; 9 positions agree with TRBD1. Germline CDR1 LNHDA, CDR2 SQIVND (reference sequence). The CDR3 consists of 13 residues. V shed 4 bases, J shed 7 bases, and the junction held 2 bases outside the gene matches. CDR3 loop: CASSRDRDQPQHF. The DNA for the CDR3 is TGTGCCAGTAGTAGGGACAGGGACCAGCCCCAGCATTTT.

This clonotype was counted ten times or more. This chain connects TRBV3-1 to TRBJ2-2; TRBD1 is a possible D gene (6 bases). The ends were cut back, 2 bases at V and 6 bases at J, with 16 bases in the middle. The CDR3 runs 16 residues. Germline CDR1 is LGHDT and CDR2 is YNNKEL (reference sequence). For the CDR3, the DNA is TGTGCCAGCAGCCAACCAGGGGTGTATGTTGCCGGGGAGCTGTTTTTT. Encoded protein: CASSQPGVYVAGELFF.

The chain recombines TRBV13 with TRBJ1-1; no clear D gene. This CDR3 comprises 13 residues. Germline lookup yields CDR1 PRHDT and CDR2 FYEKMQ (reference sequence). Trimming removed 6 bases at V and 6 bases at J, with 14 bases between. The CDR3 DNA reads TGTGCCAGCAGATCAACGGATACAGCTGAAGCTTTCTTT. As protein: CASRSTDTAEAFF.

This clonotype has a count of ten or more. The rearrangement joins TRBV9 to TRBJ2-1, with 16 bases that match TRBD2. This CDR3 region has 18 residues. In germline, CDR1 is SGDLS, CDR2 YYNGEE. After removal of 1 base from V and 7 bases from J, the junction contained 8 bases not matched to a gene. Here the CDR3 DNA reads TGTGCCAGCAGCGTAATTGGGACTAGCGGGAGGGAATTGAATGAGCAGTTCTTC. Translation gives CASSVIGTSGRELNEQFF.

This clonotype was observed at least ten times. A much larger clone lies one base from this, so it may be a read error. The V gene is TRBV20-1, the J gene TRBJ2-7; 12 bases align to TRBD2. The germline CDR1 and CDR2 sequences are DFQATT and SNEGSKA (reference sequence). With V trimmed by 1 base and J by 2 bases, 9 bases remained unmatched. The CDR3 runs to 17 residues. The CDR3 DNA is TGCAGTGCTAGAGGACTAGCGGGAGAAACAGTCGCCTACGAGCAGTACTTC. Residues: CSARGLAGETVAYEQYF.

This clonotype has ten or more counts. This rearrangement joins TRBV14 to TRBJ2-3, with D unresolved. The V end was cut by 0 bases, the J end by 1 base, with 14 bases between. The CDR3 has 17 residues. Germline lookup yields CDR1 SGHDN and CDR2 FVKESK. In DNA form, the CDR3 reads TGTGCCAGCAGCCAAGACCACACCCCTCGGGGCACAGATACGCAGTATTTT. Encoded protein: CASSQDHTPRGTDTQYF.

The table lists this clonotype with many counts. A single base separates this from a much larger clone, so it may be a read error. The chain carries TRBV12-3 or TRBV12-4 and TRBJ2-7, with D perhaps matching TRBD1 (7 bases). The CDR3 loop spans 15 amino acids. V shed 3 bases and J shed 4 bases, with 16 bases lying between them. The CDR3 region is CASSFGGQYSYEQYF. CDR3 nucleotide sequence: TGTGCCAGCAGTTTCGGGGGACAGTACTCTTACGAGCAGTACTTC.